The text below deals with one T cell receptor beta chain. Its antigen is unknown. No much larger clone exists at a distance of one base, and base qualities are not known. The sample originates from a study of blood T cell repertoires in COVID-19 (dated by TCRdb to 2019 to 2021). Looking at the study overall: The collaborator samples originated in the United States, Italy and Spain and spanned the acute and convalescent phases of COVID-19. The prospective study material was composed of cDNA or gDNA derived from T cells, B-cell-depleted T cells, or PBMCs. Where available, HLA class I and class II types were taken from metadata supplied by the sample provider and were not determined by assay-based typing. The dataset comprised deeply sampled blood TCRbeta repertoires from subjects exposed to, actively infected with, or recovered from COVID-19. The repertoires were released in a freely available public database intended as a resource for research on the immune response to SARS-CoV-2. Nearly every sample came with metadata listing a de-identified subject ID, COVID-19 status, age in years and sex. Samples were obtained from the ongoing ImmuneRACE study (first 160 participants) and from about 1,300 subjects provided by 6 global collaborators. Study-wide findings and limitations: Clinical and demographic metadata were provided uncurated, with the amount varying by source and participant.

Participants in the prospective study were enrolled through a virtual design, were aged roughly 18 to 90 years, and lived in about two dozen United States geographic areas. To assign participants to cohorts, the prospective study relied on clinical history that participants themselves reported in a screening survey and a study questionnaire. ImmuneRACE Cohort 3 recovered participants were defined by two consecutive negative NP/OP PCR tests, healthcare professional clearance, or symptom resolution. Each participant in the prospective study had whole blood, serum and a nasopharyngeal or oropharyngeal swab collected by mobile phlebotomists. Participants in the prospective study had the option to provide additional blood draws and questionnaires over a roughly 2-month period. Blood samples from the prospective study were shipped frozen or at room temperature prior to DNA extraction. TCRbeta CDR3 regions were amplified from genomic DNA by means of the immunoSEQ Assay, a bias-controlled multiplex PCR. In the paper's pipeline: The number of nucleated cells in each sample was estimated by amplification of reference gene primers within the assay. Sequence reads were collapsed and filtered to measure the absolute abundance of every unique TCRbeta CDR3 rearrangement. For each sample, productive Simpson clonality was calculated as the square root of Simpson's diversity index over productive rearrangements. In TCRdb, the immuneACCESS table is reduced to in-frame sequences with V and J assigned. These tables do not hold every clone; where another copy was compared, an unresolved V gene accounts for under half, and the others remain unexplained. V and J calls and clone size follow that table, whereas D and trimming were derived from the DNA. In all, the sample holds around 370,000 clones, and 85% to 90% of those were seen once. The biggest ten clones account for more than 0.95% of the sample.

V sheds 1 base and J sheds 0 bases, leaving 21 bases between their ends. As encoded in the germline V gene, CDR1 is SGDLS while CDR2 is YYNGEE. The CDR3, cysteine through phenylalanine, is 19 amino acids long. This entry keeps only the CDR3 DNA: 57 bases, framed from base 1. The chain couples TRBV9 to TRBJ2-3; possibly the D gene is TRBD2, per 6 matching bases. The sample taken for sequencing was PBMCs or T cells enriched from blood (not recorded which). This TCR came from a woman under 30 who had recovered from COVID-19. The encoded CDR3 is CASSVMKGRGVKSTDTQYF. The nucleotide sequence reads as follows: TGTGCCAGCAGCGTAATGAAGGGGCGCGGGGTAAAGAGCACAGATACGCAGTATTTT.